This paragraph covers one TCR beta chain sequence. The data are from a study of blood T cell repertoires in COVID-19. Study-wide background: The cDNA or gDNA used as material had been derived from T cells, B-cell-depleted T cells, or PBMCs.

The method was immunoSEQ multiplex PCR; TCRdb's version includes in-frame clones alone and lacks a portion of them. The profile covers around 100,000 clones, with about 85% appearing a single time and over 1.2% taken by the ten largest. V was clipped by 0 bases and J by 3 bases, with 10 bases between them. The CDR3 is made up of 15 amino acids. Germline CDR1 MNHEY, CDR2 SVGAGI. The sequencing input was peripheral blood. The source is a man in his forties or fifties with acute or convalescent COVID-19. This chain uses TRBV6-5 with TRBJ2-3, with D unclear. The CDR3 loop is CASSYSSARTDTQYF. CDR3 coding DNA: TGTGCCAGCAGTTACTCATCAGCGAGAACAGATACGCAGTATTTT.